The next 21 T cell receptor beta chains were all read from a single sample in a study of T-cell reconstitution after alpha-beta-depleted transplantation in children. Unique molecular identifiers were used to barcode this TCRbeta library. TCRdb reanalysed the PCR reads using MiXCR and keeps one entry per CDR3 protein. This sample has around 250,000 distinct CDR3 sequences, with under 9.5% found just once. The sequenced sample was PBMCs, mostly from graft donor cells, obtained 180 days after TCRalphabeta/CD19-depleted stem cell transplant. The receptors shown here come from a male patient between 5 and 17 years old who had a stem cell transplant for acute lymphoblastic leukemia, so the T cells may come from the graft donor.

This clonotype showed up many times. The chain uses TRBV7-9 and TRBJ2-5; D may be TRBD2 (5 bases). Germline V CDR1 and CDR2: SEHNR, FQNEAQ (reference sequence). This CDR3 has 13 residues. The V end was cut by 4 bases, the J end by 6 bases, with 12 bases between. The CDR3 here is CASSSSGSKTQYF. CDR3 nucleotides: TGTGCCAGCAGCTCATCGGGGTCTAAGACCCAGTACTTC.

This clonotype was observed many times. This sequence joins TRBV20-1 and TRBJ1-6, with a weak D call TRBD1 (5 bases). V was clipped by 4 bases and J by 7 bases, with 11 bases between them. The CDR3 spans 13 residues. CDR1 and CDR2 from the germline V gene are DFQATT and SNEGSKA (reference sequence). As DNA, the CDR3 is TGCAGTGCTATAGGACACTCAAATTCACCCCTCCACTTT. The encoded protein is CSAIGHSNSPLHF.

A few counts support this clonotype. V usage is TRBV2 and J usage is TRBJ2-2, with TRBD1 matching over 8 bases. Germline V gives CDR1 SNHLY, CDR2 FYNNEI. The CDR3 sequence is 12 residues long. V was pared by 10 bases and J by 7 bases, with 5 bases of the junction left unmatched. The CDR3 is CATGTGVGELFF. The CDR3, as DNA: TGTGCCACCGGGACAGGAGTCGGGGAGCTGTTTTTT.

The sample holds many counts of this clonotype. The chain joins TRBV12-3 or TRBV12-4 to TRBJ2-1; TRBD1 aligns across 7 bases. CDR3 length equals 15 residues. The J segment lost 5 bases and the V segment lost 7 bases, leaving 11 bases of the junction unmatched. The CDR3 sequence is CASTRGDRAHNEQFF. DNA of the CDR3: TGTGCCAGCACTCGGGGCGACAGGGCCCACAATGAGCAGTTCTTC.

The sample holds many counts of this clonotype. The rearrangement links TRBV24-1 to TRBJ2-3; 8 bases are shared with TRBD1. Germline CDR1 and CDR2: KGHDR and SFDVKD. The CDR3 consists of 15 residues. J was trimmed by 3 bases and V by 6 bases; bases with no gene match: 7. The CDR3 region has the DNA TGTGCCACCAGTTCAGGACAGGGAGGAACAGATACGCAGTATTTT. Amino acids: CATSSGQGGTDTQYF.

This clonotype was counted at least ten times. The rearrangement links TRBV7-2 to TRBJ2-3, with D possibly being TRBD1 (5 bases). CDR1 is SGHTA and CDR2 is FQGNSA in the germline V gene. The length of the CDR3 is 14 residues. V dropped 4 bases and J dropped 0 bases, with 8 bases sitting between them. The CDR3 here is CASSSDRSTDTQYF. CDR3 DNA sequence: TGTGCCAGCAGCTCAGACAGAAGCACAGATACGCAGTATTTT. Supplemented by reference TRBV7-2 and TRBJ2-3, the full variable domain reads GAGVSQSPSNKVTEKGKDVELRCDPISGHTALYWYRQSLGQGLEFLIYFQGNSAPDKSGLPSDRFSAERTGGSVSTLTIQRTQQEDSAVYLCASSSDRSTDTQYFGPGTRLTVL.

In its sample, this clonotype was seen many times. The chain links TRBV5-1 to TRBJ1-2, with D possibly being TRBD1 (5 bases). Germline CDR1 reads SGHRS; CDR2 reads YFSETQ. With 0 bases removed from V and 8 bases from J, the gap between germline ends came to 14 bases. The CDR3 has 14 amino acids. The CDR3 here is CASSLDVRDRGYTF. The CDR3 nucleotides read TGCGCCAGCAGCTTGGACGTCAGGGATCGAGGCTACACCTTC. The whole variable domain, filled in from reference TRBV5-1 and TRBJ1-2, reads KAGVTQTPRYLIKTRGQQVTLSCSPISGHRSVSWYQQTPGQGLQFLFEYFSETQRNKGNFPGRFSGRQFSNSRSEMNVSTLELGDSALYLCASSLDVRDRGYTFGSGTRLTVV.

Comments on this clonotype: This clone may be a read error of a much larger clone one base away. V gene TRBV11-2 combines with J gene TRBJ1-2; D perhaps matches TRBD1 (5 bases). This CDR3 region has 16 residues. Germline V gives CDR1 SGHAT, CDR2 FQNNGV. V lost 1 base to trimming and J lost 4 bases, with 16 bases between them. CDR3 nucleotide sequence: TGTGCCAGCAGCTTAGCTGGGGCTCGCAAGGGCTATGGCTACACCTTC. Its protein is CASSLAGARKGYGYTF.

There are many counts of this clonotype. V usage is TRBV7-9 and J usage is TRBJ2-2, with D tentatively TRBD2 (5 bases). The CDR3 length is 14 residues. V gave up 4 bases and J gave up 5 bases, with 11 bases separating them. Germline CDR1 and CDR2: SEHNR and FQNEAQ (reference sequence). The CDR3 reads CASSSGRGTGELFF. CDR3 nucleotide sequence: TGTGCCAGCAGCTCAGGACGCGGGACCGGGGAGCTGTTTTTT. The full variable domain, rest sourced from reference TRBV7-9 and TRBJ2-2, is DTGVSQNPRHKITKRGQNVTFRCDPISEHNRLYWYRQTLGQGPEFLTYFQNEAQLEKSRLLSDRFSAERPKGSFSTLEIQRTEQGDSAMYLCASSSGRGTGELFFGEGSRLTVL.

This clonotype has a count of ten or more. The chain couples TRBV25-1 to TRBJ2-4, with 10 bases matching TRBD1. The CDR3 is 15 residues long. Per the germline V gene, CDR1 is MGHDK and CDR2 is SYGVNS. The trim removed 5 bases at V and 7 bases at J, leaving 8 bases unmatched. CDR3 in amino acids: CASSRDETGGNIQYF. The DNA of the CDR3 is TGTGCCAGCAGTCGTGACGAGACAGGGGGCAACATTCAGTACTTC.

This clonotype has ten or more counts. The chain couples TRBV9 to TRBJ1-3, with D possibly being TRBD1 (6 bases). V lost 0 bases, J lost 0 bases, and 19 bases lay in between. Germline CDR1 is SGDLS and CDR2 is YYNGEE. The CDR3 spans 19 residues. The CDR3 DNA reads TGTGCCAGCAGCGTAGGGCTCTTGGACAGCCATATCTCTGGAAACACCATATATTTT. Its protein is CASSVGLLDSHISGNTIYF.

Many counts were recorded for this clonotype. The CDR3 sequence is CSAIGGGELFF. In DNA, the CDR3 is TGCAGTGCTATTGGCGGCGGGGAGCTGTTTTTT. The chain combines TRBV20-1 with TRBJ2-2; D ambiguous. The CDR3 loop spans 11 amino acids. The germline V gene has CDR1 DFQATT and CDR2 SNEGSKA (reference sequence). Trimming cost V 4 bases and J 7 bases, with 7 bases left between them.

This clonotype was seen at least ten times. The chain carries TRBV3-1 and TRBJ2-7; 7 bases match TRBD1. Germline V gene data show CDR1 as LGHDT and CDR2 as YNNKEL (reference sequence). Trimming took 1 base from V and 5 from J; bases not matched to a gene: 5. This CDR3 has 14 amino acids. The CDR3 region is CASSQGHRGHEQYF. The DNA for the CDR3 is TGTGCCAGCAGCCAAGGACACAGGGGACACGAGCAGTACTTC.

This clonotype came up a few times. V usage is TRBV18 and J usage is TRBJ2-7; TRBD1 agrees at 10 bases. Trimming at V came to 3 bases and at J to 3 bases, leaving 5 bases not matched to a gene. CDR1 and CDR2 (germline): KGHSH, LQKENI. The CDR3 loop spans 15 amino acids. The CDR3 nucleotides read TGTGCCAGCTCACCCGGGGACAGGGGTAACTACGAGCAGTACTTC. Translated: CASSPGDRGNYEQYF. The variable domain in full, completed from reference TRBV18 and TRBJ2-7, reads NAGVMQNPRHLVRRRGQEARLRCSPMKGHSHVYWYRQLPEEGLKFMVYLQKENIIDESGMPKERFSAEFPKEGPSILRIQQVVRGDSAAYFCASSPGDRGNYEQYFGPGTRLTVT.

A note on this clonotype: Just one base apart from a much larger clone, this may be a read error. The chain combines TRBV14 with TRBJ2-2; TRBD2 matches at 9 bases. The germline V gene has CDR1 SGHDN and CDR2 FVKESK. V gave up 4 bases and J gave up 4 bases; unmatched junction bases: 7. The CDR3 spans 16 residues. This CDR3 is CASSPRGRASTGELFF. The CDR3 coding sequence is TGTGCCAGCAGCCCCCGCGGGAGGGCCTCCACCGGGGAGCTGTTTTTT.

This clonotype was seen ten or more times. V gene TRBV5-1 combines with J gene TRBJ2-5; D not certain. CDR3 length equals 16 residues. V lost 4 bases and J lost 2, with 18 bases in between. The germline gives CDR1 SGHRS, CDR2 YFSETQ. The CDR3, as DNA: TGCGCCAGCAGCATTGGAAAGCCGGTTCAACAAGAGACCCAGTACTTC. Amino acid sequence: CASSIGKPVQQETQYF.

This clonotype was recorded many times. The V call is TRBV18, the J call TRBJ2-1, with D possibly TRBD1 on 6 matching bases. Germline loops: CDR1 KGHSH, CDR2 LQKENI. CDR3 length equals 15 residues. V lost 0 bases and J lost 4, with 10 bases in between. The CDR3 protein is CASSPPGQMYNEQFF. CDR3 DNA: TGTGCCAGCTCACCACCAGGACAGATGTACAATGAGCAGTTCTTC. Supplemented by reference TRBV18 and TRBJ2-1, the full variable domain reads NAGVMQNPRHLVRRRGQEARLRCSPMKGHSHVYWYRQLPEEGLKFMVYLQKENIIDESGMPKERFSAEFPKEGPSILRIQQVVRGDSAAYFCASSPPGQMYNEQFFGPGTRLTVL.

At least ten counts were recorded for this clonotype. The chain has TRBV6-1 and TRBJ1-5; D call uncertain. With 6 bases removed from V and 0 bases from J, the gap between germline ends came to 6 bases. Germline assignment: CDR1 MNHNS and CDR2 SASEGT. The CDR3 has 13 amino acids. DNA for the CDR3: TGTGCCAGCAGCTCTAATAGCAATCAGCCCCAGCATTTT. It translates to CASSSNSNQPQHF.

In its sample, this clonotype was seen many times. In nucleotides, the CDR3 is TGTGCCAGCAGTTTGAGGCCCACAGATACGCAGTATTTT. It yields the protein CASSLRPTDTQYF. This chain connects TRBV12-3 or TRBV12-4 to TRBJ2-3; D unresolved. This CDR3 has 13 amino acids. Trimming removed 3 bases from V and 2 bases from J, with 6 bases in between.

This clonotype was seen many times. The genes are TRBV9 and TRBJ2-3, with 12 positions matching TRBD2. The CDR3 spans 18 residues. Trimming took 2 bases from V and 0 from J; bases not matched to a gene: 7. CDR1 SGDLS and CDR2 YYNGEE come from the germline V gene. The CDR3 region has the DNA TGTGCCAGCAGCGTCGCTAGCGGGGGGGCATGGAGCACAGATACGCAGTATTTT. Protein: CASSVASGGAWSTDTQYF.

This clonotype was counted ten times or more. The genes are TRBV27 and TRBJ2-3; D is ambiguous. Germline CDR1 is MNHEY and CDR2 is SMNVEV (reference sequence). V was shortened by 4 bases and J by 5 bases, with 7 bases between the two germline ends. The CDR3 covers 12 residues. DNA of the CDR3: TGTGCCAGCAGTTCTGCCGGAGATACGCAGTATTTT. Its translation: CASSSAGDTQYF.